This T cell receptor beta chain was profiled in a study of T cell responses to AZD1222 COVID-19 vaccine. Whole-study findings and limits: Spike-specific TCRs gained breadth and depth after people received two AZD1222 doses. CD4 TCRs linked to vaccination spanned spike, dominating at 160-218 and 743-854. The donor group comprised mostly white British people and more females; the analysis possibly underestimated clonal diversity. Repertoires were sampled only after the peak T cell response.

Turning to this clone: Its antigen is still unknown.

Profiling relied on immunoSEQ multiplex PCR, and the TCRdb table lists in-frame clones only, not all of them. This sample has about 140,000 clones, with roughly nine tenths found just once. V lost 3 bases and J lost 5; bases outside the gene matches: 11. The CDR3 runs 16 residues. The germline V gene encodes CDR1 SEHNR and CDR2 FQNEAQ (reference sequence). The sequence derives from an adult who received the MenACWY meningococcal vaccine as a control. The V gene is TRBV7-9, the J gene TRBJ2-5; 8 bases match TRBD2. The sequences come from peripheral blood, collected 28 days after the second dose of the MenACWY control vaccine. This CDR3 reads CASSFGRSGSHETQYF. The CDR3 DNA reads TGTGCCAGCAGCTTTGGTCGAAGCGGGAGTCACGAGACCCAGTACTTC.